This TCR beta chain appears in the sequencing data of a study of blood T cell repertoires in COVID-19. Study-level information: Samples came from the United States, Italy and Spain, spanning acute and convalescent COVID-19.

This clone was picked up one time. TCRdb's copy holds only in-frame clones and misses some; the assay was immunoSEQ multiplex PCR. The sample yields around 74,000 clones, about 92% seen once. The origin of this receptor is a woman of 80 years or more with active or convalescent COVID-19. The sample comprised peripheral blood.

As DNA, the CDR3 is TGTGCCAGCAGTTTCCTGGGCCGGGACTACACAGATACGCAGTATTTT. Amino acid sequence: CASSFLGRDYTDTQYF. This rearrangement joins TRBV6-5 to TRBJ2-3, with TRBD2 matching over 7 bases. The CDR3 is 16 residues long. Germline CDR1 is MNHEY and CDR2 is SVGAGI. V lost 4 bases and J lost 2; bases outside the gene matches: 9.